What follows are 9 T cell receptor beta chains derived from one specimen sequenced in a study of blood T cell repertoires in COVID-19. Measured with immunoSEQ multiplex PCR; TCRdb has only the in-frame clones, and not every one. The table includes around 140,000 clones, over 70% detected once. Material for sequencing was peripheral blood. These receptors all come from a man aged 55 to 70 with active or convalescent COVID-19.

The rearrangement links TRBV9 to TRBJ2-7; 14 bases agree with TRBD2. The V segment lost 4 bases and the J segment 3 bases; nucleotides outside the gene matches: 3. This CDR3 has 15 residues. Germline-derived CDR1 and CDR2 are SGDLS and YYNGEE. The CDR3 region is CASSSGLAGVYEQYF. DNA for the CDR3: TGTGCCAGCAGCTCGGGACTAGCGGGAGTCTACGAGCAGTACTTC.

The chain couples TRBV20-1 to TRBJ2-5, with D tentatively TRBD1 (6 bases). Germline V gene data show CDR1 as DFQATT and CDR2 as SNEGSKA (reference sequence). The CDR3 is made up of 12 amino acids. Trimming removed 3 bases from V and 5 bases from J, with 10 bases in between. The CDR3 is CSASDGGETQYF. The CDR3 DNA reads TGCAGTGCTAGTGATGGGGGCGAGACCCAGTACTTC.

This clone was found once. J is TRBJ2-7 and V is TRBV27; possibly TRBD2 for D (5 bases). The germline V and J ends were trimmed by 5 bases and 3 bases, with 20 bases remaining between them. Per the germline V gene, CDR1 is MNHEY and CDR2 is SMNVEV (reference sequence). This CDR3 region has 16 residues. The CDR3 spells CASSPAGLSPYYEQYF. DNA for the CDR3: TGTGCCAGCAGTCCCGCAGGACTCTCCCCATACTACGAGCAGTACTTC.

The CDR3, as DNA: TGCGCCAGCAGCCAAGAGGACAGGGGTCCCTTGTACCAAGAGACCCAGTACTTC. It translates to CASSQEDRGPLYQETQYF. This rearrangement joins TRBV4-1 to TRBJ2-5, with 9 bases lining up with TRBD1. Germline V CDR1 and CDR2: MGHRA, YSYEKL. Losses at the gene ends were 0 bases for V and 0 bases for J; bases not matched to a gene: 8. The CDR3 runs to 18 residues.

V and J are TRBV6-5 and TRBJ1-1; unclear D gene. Per the germline V gene, CDR1 is MNHEY and CDR2 is SVGAGI. The CDR3 spans 15 residues. The V end was cut by 6 bases, the J end by 0 bases, with 14 bases between. The CDR3 loop reads CASSPGPNMNTEAFF. DNA for the CDR3: TGTGCCAGCAGCCCGGGTCCAAACATGAACACTGAAGCTTTCTTT.

This rearrangement joins TRBV5-6 to TRBJ2-1; 11 bases fit TRBD2. V lost 4 bases, J lost 3 bases, and 6 bases stayed unmatched. CDR3 size: 16 residues. Per germline, CDR1 SGHDT and CDR2 YYEEEE. CDR3 protein: CASSPVSGRDYNEQFF. CDR3 DNA sequence: TGTGCCAGCAGCCCGGTTAGCGGGAGGGACTACAATGAGCAGTTCTTC.

V usage is TRBV18 and J usage is TRBJ1-3; D uncertain. Germline V gene sequence: CDR1 KGHSH, CDR2 LQKENI. The V and J ends lost 5 bases and 2 bases respectively, with 13 bases between them. CDR3 size: 15 residues. In DNA form, the CDR3 reads TGTGCCAGCTCAACTGGCGTAGGAGCTGGAAACACCATATATTTT. Translated: CASSTGVGAGNTIYF.

The V and J genes are TRBV28 and TRBJ2-7; 10 nucleotides align to TRBD1. There are 15 residues in the CDR3. J was trimmed by 7 bases and V by 7 bases; bases with no gene match: 13. The germline V gene has CDR1 MDHEN and CDR2 SYDVKM. The CDR3 spells CASTAPGQGSREQYF. CDR3 bases: TGTGCCAGCACAGCCCCGGGACAGGGGTCGCGTGAGCAGTACTTC.

V usage is TRBV6-5 and J usage is TRBJ2-5; 10 bases fit TRBD2. This CDR3 is 15 amino acids long. Per germline, CDR1 MNHEY and CDR2 SVGAGI. The V segment lost 6 bases and the J segment 1 base; nucleotides outside the gene matches: 5. CDR3 residues: CASRSSGSVQETQYF. In DNA, the CDR3 is TGTGCCAGCAGGTCTAGCGGGAGCGTCCAAGAGACCCAGTACTTC.